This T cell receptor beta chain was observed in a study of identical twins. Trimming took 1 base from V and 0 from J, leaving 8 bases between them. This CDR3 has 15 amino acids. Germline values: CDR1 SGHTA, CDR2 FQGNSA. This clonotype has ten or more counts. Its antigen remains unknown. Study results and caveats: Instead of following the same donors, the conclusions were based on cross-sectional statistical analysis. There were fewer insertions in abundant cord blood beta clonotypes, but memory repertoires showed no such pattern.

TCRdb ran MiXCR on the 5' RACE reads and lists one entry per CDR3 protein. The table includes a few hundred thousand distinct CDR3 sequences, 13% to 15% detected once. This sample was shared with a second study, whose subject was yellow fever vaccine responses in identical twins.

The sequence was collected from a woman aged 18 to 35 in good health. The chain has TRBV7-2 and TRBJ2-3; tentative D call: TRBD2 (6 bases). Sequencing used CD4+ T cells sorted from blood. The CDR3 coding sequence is TGTGCCAGCAGCTTAGGGGGGGATAGCACAGATACGCAGTATTTT. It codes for CASSLGGDSTDTQYF.